One sample yielded the 27 T cell receptor beta chains listed below, sequenced in a study of CD8+ T cells in alopecia areata. cDNA reverse transcribed from extracted RNA served as the sequencing template. Measured with immunoSEQ multiplex PCR; TCRdb has only the in-frame clones, and not every one. The sample has about 64,000 clones, roughly 46% seen once; the top ten hold about 51%. Sequenced: NKG2D-low CD8+ T cells sorted from blood. The source is a human donor with alopecia areata.

This chain uses TRBV29-1 with TRBJ1-1; D uncertain. Germline CDR1 SQVTM, CDR2 ANQGSEA. The CDR3 length is 11 residues. Trimming shortened V by 2 bases and J by 5 bases, and 6 bases separated the two germline ends. In DNA, the CDR3 is TGCAGCGTTGAATGGAGAACTGAAGCTTTCTTT. Protein product: CSVEWRTEAFF.

This clone was recorded a few times. The gene calls are TRBV7-9 and TRBJ2-7, with D unclear. The germline V and J ends were trimmed by 2 bases and 2 bases, with 4 bases remaining between them. Germline assignment: CDR1 SEHNR and CDR2 FQNEAQ (reference sequence). The length of the CDR3 is 12 residues. The CDR3 nucleotides read TGTGCCAGCAGCTTAACGCCCTACGAGCAGTACTTC. Residues: CASSLTPYEQYF.

This chain joins TRBV12-5 and TRBJ1-5, with TRBD1 identical over 11 bases. The CDR3 loop spans 15 amino acids. The junction had 5 bases not matched to a gene; V was cut back by 4 bases and J by 6 bases. The V gene's germline CDR1 is LGHNT and CDR2 FRNRAP. CDR3 amino acids: CASGSGTGGSQPQHF. In DNA form, the CDR3 reads TGTGCTAGTGGTTCCGGGACAGGGGGGAGTCAGCCCCAGCATTTT.

This clone appeared a single time. This chain uses TRBV9 with TRBJ2-7, with TRBD2 identical over 7 bases. The V and J ends lost 4 bases and 0 bases, in that order; junction bases with no gene match: 4. Germline CDR1 SGDLS, CDR2 YYNGEE. The CDR3 is 14 residues long. DNA of the CDR3: TGTGCCAGCAGCCTAGGCGGGAGCTCCTACGAGCAGTACTTC. It translates to CASSLGGSSYEQYF.

This clone has only a few counts. V gene TRBV7-9 combines with J gene TRBJ1-2; tentative D call: TRBD1 (5 bases). CDR1 is SEHNR and CDR2 is FQNEAQ in the germline V gene (reference sequence). The CDR3 length is 15 residues. Trimming shortened V by 5 bases and J by 0 bases, and 13 bases separated the two germline ends. CDR3: CASSPPGRTNYGYTF. CDR3 nucleotides: TGTGCCAGCAGCCCCCCAGGGAGAACTAACTATGGCTACACCTTC.

The V gene is TRBV7-2, the J gene TRBJ2-1, with 7 nucleotides matching TRBD2. Germline CDR1 is SGHTA and CDR2 is FQGNSA. V lost 2 bases, J lost 3 bases, and 4 bases stayed unmatched. The CDR3 is 15 amino acids. The CDR3 bases are TGTGCCAGCAGCTTATATGGGGGGGACTACAATGAGCAGTTCTTC. It encodes CASSLYGGDYNEQFF.

The chain recombines TRBV7-8 with TRBJ2-5; TRBD2 aligns across 7 bases. Germline trimming cut 5 bases from V and 4 bases from J; bases unmatched to any gene: 13. This CDR3 has 16 amino acids. Germline assignment: CDR1 SGHVS and CDR2 FQNEAQ. The CDR3 DNA sequence: TGTGCCAGCAGCAAGAAGTCCAGCGGGATTGGAGAGACCCAGTACTTC. Translation gives CASSKKSSGIGETQYF.

This clone has more than one count but fewer than ten. The chain uses TRBV7-9 and TRBJ2-7; 9 positions match TRBD1. With V trimmed by 4 bases and J by 1 base, 2 bases remained unmatched. CDR3 length: 14 residues. CDR1 is SEHNR and CDR2 is FQNEAQ in the germline V gene (reference sequence). The CDR3 reads CASSSGTGSYEQYF. CDR3 in DNA: TGTGCCAGCAGCTCCGGGACAGGGTCCTACGAGCAGTACTTC.

The CDR3 loop reads CASSTSWGNEQYF. The CDR3 DNA follows: TGTGCCAGCAGCACAAGCTGGGGTAACGAGCAGTACTTC. The chain carries TRBV7-8 and TRBJ2-7; D is undetermined. The germline gives CDR1 SGHVS, CDR2 FQNEAQ. The CDR3 totals 13 residues. V shed 5 bases and J shed 5 bases, with 13 bases lying between them.

CDR3 nucleotide sequence: TGTGCCTGGAGTGTATGGGCGGGAGGACAAGAGACCCAGTACTTC. It specifies CAWSVWAGGQETQYF. The V gene is TRBV30, the J gene TRBJ2-5; TRBD2 aligns across 8 bases. The J segment lost 2 bases and the V segment lost 0 bases, leaving 5 bases of the junction unmatched. The germline V gene encodes CDR1 GTSNPN and CDR2 SVGIG (reference sequence). The CDR3 has 15 residues.

This clone has a handful of counts. The rearrangement joins TRBV7-9 to TRBJ2-1; no firm D call. CDR1 and CDR2 from the germline V gene are SEHNR and FQNEAQ (reference sequence). The germline V and J ends were trimmed by 7 bases and 8 bases, with 21 bases remaining between them. The CDR3 is made up of 15 amino acids. This chain's CDR3 is CASTPLRFPLDEQFF. The CDR3 coding sequence is TGTGCCAGCACCCCCTTAAGGTTTCCTTTGGATGAGCAGTTCTTC. Supplemented by reference TRBV7-9 and TRBJ2-1, the full variable domain reads DTGVSQNPRHKITKRGQNVTFRCDPISEHNRLYWYRQTLGQGPEFLTYFQNEAQLEKSRLLSDRFSAERPKGSFSTLEIQRTEQGDSAMYLCASTPLRFPLDEQFFGPGTRLTVL.

This clone has just a few counts. This chain joins TRBV29-1 and TRBJ1-1; possibly TRBD1 for D (5 bases). Germline V gene data show CDR1 as SQVTM and CDR2 as ANQGSEA. V gave up 7 bases and J gave up 7 bases, with 22 bases separating them. The CDR3 totals 14 residues. The chain's CDR3 is CSADGAAGVIEAFF. The CDR3 region has the DNA TGCAGCGCCGATGGGGCAGCCGGCGTAATTGAAGCTTTCTTT.

This rearrangement joins TRBV4-1 to TRBJ2-5, with TRBD1 identical over 7 bases. CDR3 length equals 15 residues. The V gene end was trimmed by 4 bases and the J gene end by 4 bases; junction bases not matched to a gene: 9. Germline V gene sequence: CDR1 MGHRA, CDR2 YSYEKL. CDR3 bases: TGCGCCAGCAGCCTCAACCCTGACAGGGCAGAGACCCAGTACTTC. As protein: CASSLNPDRAETQYF.

The J gene is TRBJ2-7, the V gene TRBV7-2; a possible D gene is TRBD2 (6 bases). Germline V gene lookup returns CDR1 SGHTA and CDR2 FQGNSA. The germline V and J ends were trimmed by 1 base and 5 bases, with 15 bases remaining between them. The CDR3 contains 15 residues. The chain's CDR3 is CASSLEGRGMDEQYF. In DNA, the CDR3 is TGTGCCAGCAGCTTAGAAGGGCGGGGCATGGACGAGCAGTACTTC.

This rearrangement joins TRBV5-1 to TRBJ2-7; no definite D call. Germline CDR1 is SGHRS and CDR2 is YFSETQ. The germline V and J ends were trimmed by 4 bases and 2 bases, with 13 bases remaining between them. This CDR3 is 14 amino acids long. CDR3 region: CASSIKRETYEQYF. DNA for the CDR3: TGCGCCAGCAGCATAAAAAGGGAAACCTACGAGCAGTACTTC. Together with reference TRBV5-1 and TRBJ2-7, the CDR3 gives the full variable domain: KAGVTQTPRYLIKTRGQQVTLSCSPISGHRSVSWYQQTPGQGLQFLFEYFSETQRNKGNFPGRFSGRQFSNSRSEMNVSTLELGDSALYLCASSIKRETYEQYFGPGTRLTVT.

There are a few counts of this clone. The gene calls are TRBV7-9 and TRBJ1-1; D is possibly TRBD1 (5 bases). Trimming removed 6 bases at V and 0 bases at J, with 11 bases between. CDR3 length: 14 amino acids. Germline V gene data show CDR1 as SEHNR and CDR2 as FQNEAQ (reference sequence). In DNA, the CDR3 is TGTGCCAGCAGTCCGGGACGGTTGAACACTGAAGCTTTCTTT. It encodes CASSPGRLNTEAFF.

There are a few counts of this clone. The rearrangement joins TRBV4-2 to TRBJ2-2, with 10 bases that match TRBD2. Germline lookup yields CDR1 LGHNA and CDR2 YNFKEQ. V lost 4 bases, J lost 3 bases, and 5 bases stayed unmatched. The CDR3 totals 16 residues. DNA of the CDR3: TGTGCCAGCAGCCCCCTAGCGGGAGCGGACACCGGGGAGCTGTTTTTT. It encodes CASSPLAGADTGELFF.

The chain carries TRBV13 and TRBJ2-5, with 7 bases that match TRBD2. Germline values: CDR1 PRHDT, CDR2 FYEKMQ (reference sequence). The CDR3 runs 12 residues. V was clipped by 3 bases and J by 5 bases; unmatched bases: 0. In nucleotides, the CDR3 is TGTGCCAGCAGCTTCGGGGGGGAGACCCAGTACTTC. Translated: CASSFGGETQYF. Complete variable domain (other parts from reference TRBV13 and TRBJ2-5): AAGVIQSPRHLIKEKRETATLKCYPIPRHDTVYWYQQGPGQDPQFLISFYEKMQSDKGSIPDRFSAQQFSDYHSELNMSSLELGDSALYFCASSFGGETQYFGPGTRLLVL.

This clone was seen a few times. This sequence joins TRBV18 and TRBJ1-1; D unresolved. Germline V gene lookup returns CDR1 KGHSH and CDR2 LQKENI. V gave up 6 bases and J gave up 4 bases, with 12 bases separating them. The CDR3 sequence is 13 residues long. The CDR3 spells CASSDGTSTEAFF. In DNA, the CDR3 is TGTGCCAGCTCCGATGGTACAAGCACTGAAGCTTTCTTT.

The chain carries TRBV5-1 and TRBJ2-7, with D tentatively TRBD2 (5 bases). The CDR3 totals 14 residues. V was clipped by 4 bases and J by 6 bases, with 17 bases between them. CDR1 and CDR2 from the germline V gene are SGHRS and YFSETQ. The CDR3 coding sequence is TGCGCCAGCAGCAACACAATAAGCGGTGGCGAGCAGTACTTC. It yields the protein CASSNTISGGEQYF.

This clone was counted a few times. V gene TRBV7-8 combines with J gene TRBJ2-3; tentative D call: TRBD1 (7 bases). Germline assignment: CDR1 SGHVS and CDR2 FQNEAQ. The CDR3 is made up of 16 amino acids. V lost 6 bases, J lost 2 bases, and 18 bases lay in between. The CDR3 sequence: CASREGAAGTTDTQYF. As DNA, the CDR3 is TGTGCCAGCAGGGAGGGGGCAGCCGGGACCACAGATACGCAGTATTTT.

Only a few counts were recorded for this clone. The gene calls are TRBV29-1 and TRBJ2-7; 9 bases line up with TRBD1. CDR1 and CDR2 from the germline V gene are SQVTM and ANQGSEA. The CDR3 spans 12 residues. J was trimmed by 6 bases and V by 6 bases; bases with no gene match: 6. CDR3 in DNA: TGCAGCGTCGCCTCGGACAGGGGCGAGCAGTACTTC. Encoded protein: CSVASDRGEQYF.

The V and J genes are TRBV29-1 and TRBJ2-5; TRBD1 is a possible D gene (5 bases). The last part of the DNA fits TRBJ2-7 better; the J call may be wrong. The CDR3 totals 13 residues. Germline V CDR1 and CDR2: SQVTM, ANQGSEA. The CDR3 here is CSVEGQGIYEQYF. Written as DNA, the CDR3 is TGCAGCGTTGAAGGGCAGGGTATCTACGAGCAGTACTTC.

This clone was found a few times. The J gene is TRBJ2-1, the V gene TRBV29-1; D is perhaps TRBD1 or TRBD2 (5 bases each). The CDR3 runs to 15 residues. Germline V CDR1 and CDR2: SQVTM, ANQGSEA. V lost 3 bases to trimming and J lost 0 bases, with 12 bases between them. The CDR3 nucleotides are TGCAGCGTTGACCTTCGGGGCAGCTCCTACAATGAGCAGTTCTTC. Residues: CSVDLRGSSYNEQFF.

The rearrangement uses TRBV16 and TRBJ2-7, with a weak D call TRBD1 (5 bases). This CDR3 comprises 14 residues. Trimming left V 5 bases short and J 2 bases short, with 13 bases between. The germline V gene encodes CDR1 KGHSY and CDR2 FQNENV. The CDR3 nucleotides are TGTGCCAGCAGCGATATGGACACCGCCTACGAGCAGTACTTC. Its translation: CASSDMDTAYEQYF.

This sequence joins TRBV15 and TRBJ2-7, with D perhaps TRBD1 or TRBD2 (6 bases each). Germline V gene lookup returns CDR1 LNHNV and CDR2 YYDKDF (reference sequence). The CDR3 totals 13 residues. V lost 5 bases, J lost 6 bases, and 14 bases lay in between. The CDR3: CATSPWKGGEQYF. CDR3 in DNA: TGTGCCACCAGCCCCTGGAAGGGGGGCGAGCAGTACTTC.

The chain carries TRBV28 and TRBJ2-5; D is uncertain. This CDR3 spans 14 amino acids. Germline CDR1 reads MDHEN; CDR2 reads SYDVKM. The V and J ends lost 1 base and 4 bases respectively, with 10 bases between them. The CDR3 loop reads CASSLLPGSETQYF. The DNA of the CDR3 is TGTGCCAGCAGTTTATTACCGGGTTCAGAGACCCAGTACTTC. The full variable domain, rest sourced from reference TRBV28 and TRBJ2-5, is DVKVTQSSRYLVKRTGEKVFLECVQDMDHENMFWYRQDPGLGLRLIYFSYDVKMKEKGDIPEGYSVSREKKERFSLILESASTNQTSMYLCASSLLPGSETQYFGPGTRLLVL.